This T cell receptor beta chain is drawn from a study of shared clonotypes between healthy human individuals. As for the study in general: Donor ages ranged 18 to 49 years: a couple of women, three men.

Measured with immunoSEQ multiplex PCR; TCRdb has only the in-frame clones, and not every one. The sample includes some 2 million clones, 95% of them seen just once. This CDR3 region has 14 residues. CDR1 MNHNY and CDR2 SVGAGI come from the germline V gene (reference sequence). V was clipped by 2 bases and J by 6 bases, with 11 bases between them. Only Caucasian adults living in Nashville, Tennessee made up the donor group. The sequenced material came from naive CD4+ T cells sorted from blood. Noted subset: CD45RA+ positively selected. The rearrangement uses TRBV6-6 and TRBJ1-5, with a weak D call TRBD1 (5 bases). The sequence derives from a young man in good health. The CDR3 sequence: CASSYTGEAQPQHF. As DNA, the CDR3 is TGTGCCAGCAGTTACACGGGGGAGGCTCAGCCCCAGCATTTT.